This T cell receptor (beta chain) derives from a study of T cell responses to AZD1222 COVID-19 vaccine. Sequenced by immunoSEQ multiplex PCR; TCRdb stores in-frame clones only, minus some. This table has fewer than 200,000 clones, more than 75% appearing once. A note on this clone: Its antigen remains unknown.

Study-level points and caveats: Clonal diversity may have been underestimated in mostly white British donors. Baseline seropositivity characterized only 5 or 6 AZD1222 recipients. Spike-specific TCR breadth and depth went up after people got two AZD1222 doses.

Trimming shortened V by 6 bases and J by 7 bases, and 15 bases separated the two germline ends. Per germline, CDR1 KGHSH and CDR2 LQKENI. The CDR3 length is 13 residues. This chain connects TRBV18 to TRBJ1-1; the D gene is possibly TRBD1 (6 bases). The sequencing here drew on peripheral blood, taken 28 days after the second AZD1222 dose. The source of this sequence is an adult who received the AZD1222 COVID-19 vaccine. Here the CDR3 reads CASSYAGASEAFF. The CDR3 region has the DNA TGTGCCAGCTCGTACGCAGGGGCGAGTGAAGCTTTCTTT.